The T cell receptor (beta chain) described here comes from a study of metastatic and nonmetastatic thyroid tumors. Study at large: Peripheral blood and tumor or nodule samples from malignant and benign thyroid patients were compared. General observations from the study: Reportedly, malignant thyroid tumors had significantly higher TCR beta diversity than benign nodules, in blood and tumor.

Thyroid surgery had not been preceded by any treatment in any patient. Looked up from germline, CDR1 is SGHNT and CDR2 is YENEEA. The CDR3 is made up of 14 amino acids. The ends lost 5 bases at V and 6 bases at J; junction bases unmatched: 4. About this clone: Its antigen is unidentified.

Study processing details: Researchers built a distant-metastasis classifier for papillary thyroid cancer that drew on CDR3 differences across clinicopathological groups. TCRdb re-processed the PCR reads through MiXCR. The V and J calls were not made by the authors but by TCRdb's processing. The sample lists about 12,000 clones, 30% to 40% occurring once. The sample was tumor tissue. The TCR originated in a male donor with papillary thyroid cancer or a benign thyroid nodule (not recorded which). Some clones in this sample may be carry-over from other donors' samples. The chain employs TRBV11-3 and TRBJ2-1; TRBD2 agrees at 10 bases. The CDR3 nucleotides are TGTGCCAGCAGCGCCGGGACTAGCGTCAATGAGCAGTTCTTC. It codes for CASSAGTSVNEQFF.